The rows below give T cell receptor beta chains drawn from one sample of a study of T cell changes during pregnancy in multiple sclerosis. Sequencing used immunoSEQ multiplex PCR; TCRdb keeps in-frame clones, though not all of them. The profile shows 55,000 to 80,000 clones, roughly 92% of them singletons. Sequencing was performed on CD8+ T cells from peripheral blood mononuclear cells, taken in the second trimester of pregnancy. These receptors were taken from a female donor with multiple sclerosis, enrolled in a pregnancy study. The CDR3 runs from the conserved cysteine through the conserved F or W. The D gene is left open where the match is weak. Size is stated for part of the rows, as once, few or many counts, or as a class when the clone is expanded.

cdr3_aa: CAANVTRRYEQYF; cdr3_nt: TGCGCCGCCAATGTAACCCGGCGGTACGAGCAGTACTTC; j_call: TRBJ2-7; d_call: .; v_call: TRBV23-1; clone_size: .
cdr3_aa: CASSQSWTGVYSSSYNEQFF; cdr3_nt: TGCGCCAGCAGTCAATCCTGGACAGGCGTTTATTCCAGCTCCTACAATGAGCAGTTCTTC; j_call: TRBJ2-1; d_call: TRBD1; v_call: TRBV23-1; clone_size: .
cdr3_aa: CASSYSGGLTTGELFF; cdr3_nt: TGTGCCAGCAGTTACTCGGGGGGACTCACGACCGGGGAGCTGTTTTTT; j_call: TRBJ2-2; d_call: .; v_call: TRBV6-5; clone_size: .
cdr3_aa: CTSSQEPTEGRNMSSYEQYF; cdr3_nt: TGCACCAGCAGCCAAGAACCAACGGAGGGACGCAACATGAGCTCCTACGAGCAGTACTTC; j_call: TRBJ2-7; d_call: .; v_call: TRBV1; clone_size: once
cdr3_aa: CASREFRQGNNEQFF; cdr3_nt: TGTGCCAGCAGAGAGTTCCGGCAGGGAAACAATGAGCAGTTCTTC; j_call: TRBJ2-1; d_call: .; v_call: TRBV7-8; clone_size: .
cdr3_aa: CATSLLGGGQPQHF; cdr3_nt: TGTGCCACCTCGCTCCTAGGGGGTGGTCAGCCCCAGCATTTT; j_call: TRBJ1-5; d_call: .; v_call: TRBV27; clone_size: .
cdr3_aa: CASSSTGFYGYTF; cdr3_nt: TGTGCCAGCAGCTCGACAGGCTTCTATGGCTACACCTTC; j_call: TRBJ1-2; d_call: .; v_call: TRBV5-4; clone_size: .
cdr3_aa: CASKRENNEQFF; cdr3_nt: TGTGCCAGCAAGCGGGAGAACAATGAGCAGTTCTTC; j_call: TRBJ2-1; d_call: TRBD2; v_call: TRBV27; clone_size: .
cdr3_aa: CASSSDLVGSYNEQFF; cdr3_nt: TGTGCCAGCAGCTCCGACCTAGTTGGCTCCTACAATGAGCAGTTCTTC; j_call: TRBJ2-1; d_call: .; v_call: TRBV5-4; clone_size: .
cdr3_aa: CASRGGAEQFF; cdr3_nt: TGTGCCAGCCGAGGGGGTGCTGAGCAGTTCTTC; j_call: TRBJ2-1; d_call: .; v_call: TRBV5-6; clone_size: .
cdr3_aa: CASSHDGTSGKFLSSYEQYF; cdr3_nt: TGTGCCAGCAGCCACGATGGGACTAGCGGGAAATTTCTTAGCTCCTACGAGCAGTACTTC; j_call: TRBJ2-7; d_call: TRBD2; v_call: TRBV4-2; clone_size: .
cdr3_aa: CASSLGPGELFF; cdr3_nt: TGTGCCAGCAGTTTGGGCCCCGGGGAGCTGTTTTTT; j_call: TRBJ2-2; d_call: .; v_call: TRBV27; clone_size: once
cdr3_aa: CASSGLILGEGPITTDTQYF; cdr3_nt: TGTGCCAGTAGTGGGCTAATTTTGGGGGAGGGCCCAATTACCACAGATACGCAGTATTTT; j_call: TRBJ2-3; d_call: TRBD2; v_call: TRBV19; clone_size: .
cdr3_aa: CASSLGASGNIQYF; cdr3_nt: TGTGCCAGCAGTTTAGGAGCTAGCGGAAACATTCAGTACTTC; j_call: TRBJ2-4; d_call: TRBD2; v_call: TRBV27; clone_size: .
cdr3_aa: CASSAGFSSYNEQFF; cdr3_nt: TGTGCCAGCAGCGCAGGGTTTAGCTCCTACAATGAGCAGTTCTTC; j_call: TRBJ2-1; d_call: .; v_call: TRBV25-1; clone_size: .
cdr3_aa: CASSPTGGKINEKLFF; cdr3_nt: TGTGCCAGCAGTCCGACAGGGGGCAAGATTAATGAAAAACTGTTTTTT; j_call: TRBJ1-4; d_call: TRBD1; v_call: TRBV2; clone_size: .
cdr3_aa: CASSLPPSGDFTDTQYF; cdr3_nt: TGCGCCAGCAGCCTACCGCCGAGCGGGGACTTCACAGATACGCAGTATTTT; j_call: TRBJ2-3; d_call: TRBD2; v_call: TRBV5-1; clone_size: .
cdr3_aa: CASSNGGFQPQHF; cdr3_nt: TGTGCCAGTAGTAACGGGGGGTTCCAGCCCCAGCATTTT; j_call: TRBJ1-5; d_call: .; v_call: TRBV19; clone_size: .
cdr3_aa: CSGTDREWEQYF; cdr3_nt: TGCAGCGGGACGGACAGGGAATGGGAGCAGTACTTC; j_call: TRBJ2-7; d_call: TRBD1; v_call: TRBV29-1; clone_size: .
cdr3_aa: CASSLAELAGGYEQYF; cdr3_nt: TGTGCCAGCAGCTTAGCGGAACTAGCGGGAGGGTACGAGCAGTACTTC; j_call: TRBJ2-7; d_call: TRBD2; v_call: TRBV7-6; clone_size: .
cdr3_aa: CATTTGVPGELFF; cdr3_nt: TGTGCCACGACGACGGGAGTCCCCGGGGAGCTGTTTTTT; j_call: TRBJ2-2; d_call: .; v_call: TRBV15; clone_size: .
cdr3_aa: CATGVDAVYEQYF; cdr3_nt: TGCGCCACGGGGGTGGACGCCGTCTACGAGCAGTACTTC; j_call: TRBJ2-7; d_call: .; v_call: TRBV10-1; clone_size: .
cdr3_aa: CASSLQGYEQYF; cdr3_nt: TGTGCCAGCAGTCTACAGGGTTACGAGCAGTACTTC; j_call: TRBJ2-7; d_call: .; v_call: TRBV27; clone_size: once
cdr3_aa: CASSFLGSYEQYF; cdr3_nt: TGTGCCAGCAGTTTTTTAGGGAGCTACGAGCAGTACTTC; j_call: TRBJ2-7; d_call: .; v_call: TRBV27; clone_size: .
cdr3_aa: CASSQDGAGAYGYTF; cdr3_nt: TGCGCCAGCAGCCAAGATGGGGCTGGCGCCTATGGCTACACCTTC; j_call: TRBJ1-2; d_call: .; v_call: TRBV4-1; clone_size: .
cdr3_aa: CASSSSPGTRNYGYTF; cdr3_nt: TGCGCCAGCAGCTCGAGTCCCGGGACAAGAAACTATGGCTACACCTTC; j_call: TRBJ1-2; d_call: .; v_call: TRBV5-1; clone_size: once
cdr3_aa: CASSSQGKPNYGYTF; cdr3_nt: TGTGCCAGCAGCTCACAGGGGAAGCCTAACTATGGCTACACCTTC; j_call: TRBJ1-2; d_call: TRBD1; v_call: TRBV7-9; clone_size: .
cdr3_aa: CASSSEGLNTEAFF; cdr3_nt: TGTGCCAGCAGTTCCGAGGGTCTCAACACTGAAGCTTTCTTT; j_call: TRBJ1-1; d_call: .; v_call: TRBV28; clone_size: .
cdr3_aa: CASSYSVQGVYEQYF; cdr3_nt: TGTGCCAGCAGTTACTCCGTTCAGGGTGTCTACGAGCAGTACTTC; j_call: TRBJ2-7; d_call: .; v_call: TRBV6-5; clone_size: .
cdr3_aa: CASSVNPGIMNTEAFF; cdr3_nt: TGTGCCAGCAGCGTAAATCCAGGTATCATGAACACTGAAGCTTTCTTT; j_call: TRBJ1-1; d_call: .; v_call: TRBV9; clone_size: .
cdr3_aa: CASSQPSGTGGYEQYF; cdr3_nt: TGCGCCAGCAGTCAACCCTCCGGGACAGGGGGCTACGAGCAGTACTTC; j_call: TRBJ2-7; d_call: TRBD1; v_call: TRBV23-1; clone_size: .
cdr3_aa: CASRDTSAHYEQYF; cdr3_nt: TGTGCCAGCAGAGATACTAGCGCTCACTACGAGCAGTACTTC; j_call: TRBJ2-7; d_call: TRBD2; v_call: TRBV6-1; clone_size: .
cdr3_aa: CASSVGGSLSYEQYF; cdr3_nt: TGTGCCAGCAGCGTAGGCGGGAGTCTGTCCTACGAGCAGTACTTC; j_call: TRBJ2-7; d_call: TRBD2; v_call: TRBV9; clone_size: .
cdr3_aa: CASSLLTGGVHEQFF; cdr3_nt: TGTGCCAGCAGCTTGTTGACAGGGGGCGTTCATGAGCAGTTCTTC; j_call: TRBJ2-1; d_call: TRBD1; v_call: TRBV5-4; clone_size: .
cdr3_aa: CASSFGTYTDTQYF; cdr3_nt: TGTGCCAGCAGTTTTGGGACATACACAGATACGCAGTATTTT; j_call: TRBJ2-3; d_call: .; v_call: TRBV27; clone_size: .
cdr3_aa: CASSSPDRVNEQYF; cdr3_nt: TGTGCCAGCAGTTCGCCGGACAGGGTCAACGAGCAGTACTTC; j_call: TRBJ2-7; d_call: TRBD1; v_call: TRBV27; clone_size: .
cdr3_aa: CASSSSSGIPQETQYF; cdr3_nt: TGTGCCAGTAGTTCGTCTAGCGGGATTCCCCAAGAGACCCAGTACTTC; j_call: TRBJ2-5; d_call: TRBD2; v_call: TRBV19; clone_size: .
cdr3_aa: CSVASGAYEQYF; cdr3_nt: TGCAGCGTCGCTAGCGGTGCCTACGAGCAGTACTTC; j_call: TRBJ2-7; d_call: TRBD2; v_call: TRBV29-1; clone_size: .
cdr3_aa: CASSQGGQGVTEAFF; cdr3_nt: TGCGCCAGCAGCCAGGGGGGACAGGGGGTCACTGAAGCTTTCTTT; j_call: TRBJ1-1; d_call: TRBD1; v_call: TRBV4-1; clone_size: .
cdr3_aa: CASGRRTGPRGSYNEQFF; cdr3_nt: TGTGCCAGCGGCCGGAGAACAGGGCCCAGAGGGTCCTACAATGAGCAGTTCTTC; j_call: TRBJ2-1; d_call: .; v_call: TRBV2; clone_size: .
cdr3_aa: CASSLGLAGDRDTQYF; cdr3_nt: TGCGCCAGCAGCTTGGGACTAGCGGGAGATCGAGATACGCAGTATTTT; j_call: TRBJ2-3; d_call: TRBD2; v_call: TRBV5-1; clone_size: .
cdr3_aa: CAWGDRGYEQYF; cdr3_nt: TGTGCCTGGGGGGACAGGGGCTACGAGCAGTACTTC; j_call: TRBJ2-7; d_call: TRBD1; v_call: TRBV30; clone_size: .
cdr3_aa: CASSTTGGQETQYF; cdr3_nt: TGTGCCAGCAGCACGACAGGGGGACAAGAGACCCAGTACTTC; j_call: TRBJ2-5; d_call: TRBD1; v_call: TRBV9; clone_size: .
cdr3_aa: CASSFRPRLGTPNTEAFF; cdr3_nt: TGTGCCAGTAGTTTCCGCCCCCGGCTAGGCACTCCCAACACTGAAGCTTTCTTT; j_call: TRBJ1-1; d_call: .; v_call: TRBV19; clone_size: .
cdr3_aa: CASSLGQTYEQYF; cdr3_nt: TGTGCCAGCAGCTTGGGACAGACCTACGAGCAGTACTTC; j_call: TRBJ2-7; d_call: TRBD1; v_call: TRBV9; clone_size: .
cdr3_aa: CASSEGTGRIYEQYF; cdr3_nt: TGTGCCAGCAGTGAAGGGACAGGGAGGATCTACGAGCAGTACTTC; j_call: TRBJ2-7; d_call: TRBD1; v_call: TRBV2; clone_size: .
cdr3_aa: CASSLGPGSYNEQFF; cdr3_nt: TGTGCCAGCAGCTTAGGGCCGGGATCCTACAATGAGCAGTTCTTC; j_call: TRBJ2-1; d_call: .; v_call: TRBV7-9; clone_size: .
cdr3_aa: CASSGGTSGRSNTGELFF; cdr3_nt: TGTGCCAGCAGCGGCGGGACTAGCGGGAGGTCGAACACCGGGGAGCTGTTTTTT; j_call: TRBJ2-2; d_call: TRBD2; v_call: TRBV9; clone_size: .
cdr3_aa: CASTTGGALSYEQYF; cdr3_nt: TGTGCCAGCACCACGGGGGGGGCCCTCTCCTACGAGCAGTACTTC; j_call: TRBJ2-7; d_call: TRBD2; v_call: TRBV6-6; clone_size: once